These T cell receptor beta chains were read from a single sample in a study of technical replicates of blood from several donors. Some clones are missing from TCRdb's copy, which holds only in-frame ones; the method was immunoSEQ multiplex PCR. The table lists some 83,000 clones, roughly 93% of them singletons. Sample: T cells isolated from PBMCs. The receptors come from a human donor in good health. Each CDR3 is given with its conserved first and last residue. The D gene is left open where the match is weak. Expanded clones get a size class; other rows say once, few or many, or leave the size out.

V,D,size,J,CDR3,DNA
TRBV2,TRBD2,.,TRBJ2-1,CASESGSSYNEQFF,TGTGCCAGCGAGAGCGGGAGCTCCTACAATGAGCAGTTCTTC
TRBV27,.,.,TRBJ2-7,CASSLSGRGYEQYF,TGTGCCAGCAGTTTGTCCGGTCGGGGCTACGAGCAGTACTTC
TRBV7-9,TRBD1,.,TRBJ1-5,CASSRDRDGNQPQHF,TGTGCCAGCAGCCGCGACAGGGATGGCAATCAGCCCCAGCATTTT
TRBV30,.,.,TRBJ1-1,CAWSPTMTGNTEAFF,TGTGCCTGGAGTCCGACGATGACAGGGAACACTGAAGCTTTCTTT
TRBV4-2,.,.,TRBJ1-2,CASSQPGGYTF,TGTGCCAGCAGCCAACCGGGGGGCTACACCTTC
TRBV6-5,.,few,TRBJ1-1,CASRRTVNTEAFF,TGTGCCAGCAGGAGAACAGTGAACACTGAAGCTTTCTTT
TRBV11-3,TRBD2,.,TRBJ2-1,CASSGGSGRSYNEQFF,TGTGCCAGCAGCGGAGGAAGCGGGAGATCCTACAATGAGCAGTTCTTC
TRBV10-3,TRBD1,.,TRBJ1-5,CAIRADRGGQPQHF,TGTGCCATCAGGGCAGACAGGGGTGGTCAGCCCCAGCATTTT
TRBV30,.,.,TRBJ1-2,CAWKGTPNLYGYTF,TGTGCCTGGAAGGGGACACCGAACCTCTATGGCTACACCTTC
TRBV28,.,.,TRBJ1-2,CASYNLDLYGYTF,TGTGCCAGCTATAATCTAGACCTTTATGGCTACACCTTC
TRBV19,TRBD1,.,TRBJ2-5,CASSDSGGETQYF,TGTGCCAGTAGTGACTCAGGGGGCGAGACCCAGTACTTC
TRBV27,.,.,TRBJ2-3,CASSFLGGDTQYF,TGTGCCAGCAGTTTCCTTGGAGGAGATACGCAGTATTTT
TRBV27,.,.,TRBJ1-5,CASGVGGGEQPQHF,TGTGCCAGCGGAGTCGGCGGAGGAGAACAGCCCCAGCATTTT
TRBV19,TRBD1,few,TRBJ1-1,CASSIIQGGTEAFF,TGTGCCAGTAGTATAATACAGGGGGGCACTGAAGCTTTCTTT
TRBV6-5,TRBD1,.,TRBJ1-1,CASSLAQGAAEAFF,TGTGCCAGCAGTTTGGCCCAGGGGGCGGCTGAAGCTTTCTTT
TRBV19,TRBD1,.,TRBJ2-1,CASSARDRSYNEQFF,TGTGCCAGTAGTGCTCGGGACAGGAGTTACAATGAGCAGTTCTTC
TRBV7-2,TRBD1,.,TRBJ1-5,CASSRSLGTGVNQPQHF,TGTGCCAGCAGTAGATCACTCGGGACAGGGGTTAATCAGCCCCAGCATTTT
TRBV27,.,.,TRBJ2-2,CASSLPTGELFF,TGTGCCAGCAGTCTACCCACCGGGGAGCTGTTTTTT
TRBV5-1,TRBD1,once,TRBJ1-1,CASSLEPPQGPF,TGCGCCAGCAGCTTGGAACCTCCACAGGGGCCATTT
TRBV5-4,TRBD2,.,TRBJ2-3,CASRWTGTSRTDTQYF,TGTGCCAGCAGATGGACCGGGACTAGCCGAACAGATACGCAGTATTTT
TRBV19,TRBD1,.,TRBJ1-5,CASSTGQVNQPQHF,TGTGCCAGTAGTACGGGACAGGTCAATCAGCCCCAGCATTTT
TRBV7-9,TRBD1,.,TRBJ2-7,CASSWGQVGEQYF,TGTGCCAGCAGCTGGGGACAGGTGGGCGAGCAGTACTTC
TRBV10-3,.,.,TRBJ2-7,CAISALDRPTYEQYF,TGTGCCATCAGTGCCCTAGACAGGCCGACCTACGAGCAGTACTTC
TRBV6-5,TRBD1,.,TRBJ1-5,CASSSRQGRSNQPQHF,TGTGCCAGCAGTTCAAGACAGGGCCGGAGCAATCAGCCCCAGCATTTT
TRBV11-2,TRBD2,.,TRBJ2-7,CASSSQGSGSNEQYF,TGTGCCAGCAGCTCCCAAGGAAGCGGGAGTAACGAGCAGTACTTC
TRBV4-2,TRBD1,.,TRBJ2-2,CASSQVERHRGRAGELFF,TGTGCCAGCAGCCAAGTTGAGAGGCACAGGGGGCGGGCCGGGGAGCTGTTTTTT
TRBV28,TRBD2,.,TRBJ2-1,CASTASGLAYNEQFF,TGTGCCAGCACGGCTAGCGGCCTCGCGTACAATGAGCAGTTCTTC
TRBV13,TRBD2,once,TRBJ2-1,CASSLPSGSPEQFF,TGTGCCAGCAGCTTACCTAGCGGGAGCCCTGAGCAGTTCTTC
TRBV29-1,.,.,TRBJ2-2,CSVDPDGVTGELFF,TGCAGCGTTGATCCCGACGGGGTCACCGGGGAGCTGTTTTTT
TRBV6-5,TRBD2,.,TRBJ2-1,CASSYLAGDNEQFF,TGTGCCAGCAGTTACCTAGCGGGAGACAATGAGCAGTTCTTC
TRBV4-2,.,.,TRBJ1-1,CASSQDVGPGAFMNTEAFF,TGTGCCAGCAGCCAAGACGTGGGGCCAGGGGCTTTCATGAACACTGAAGCTTTCTTT
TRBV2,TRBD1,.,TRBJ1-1,CASRPPRGTATNTEAFF,TGTGCCAGCAGACCCCCACGCGGGACAGCAACTAACACTGAAGCTTTCTTT
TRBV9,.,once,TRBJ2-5,CASSVGGVAVQETQYF,TGTGCCAGCAGCGTAGGTGGAGTTGCGGTACAAGAGACCCAGTACTTC
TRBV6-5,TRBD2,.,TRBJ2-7,CASSPGGARIYEQYF,TGTGCCAGCAGTCCCGGGGGGGCCCGGATCTACGAGCAGTACTTC
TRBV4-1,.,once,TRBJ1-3,CASSQESGESGNTIYF,TGCGCCAGCAGCCAAGAAAGCGGTGAATCTGGAAACACCATATATTTT
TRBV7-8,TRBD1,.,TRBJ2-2,CAVKPQGVGTGELFF,TGTGCCGTCAAACCCCAGGGGGTCGGTACCGGGGAGCTGTTTTTT
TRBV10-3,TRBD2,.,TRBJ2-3,CAISPGSLTSGKGDTQYF,TGTGCCATCAGCCCAGGTTCTCTGACTAGCGGGAAAGGAGATACGCAGTATTTT